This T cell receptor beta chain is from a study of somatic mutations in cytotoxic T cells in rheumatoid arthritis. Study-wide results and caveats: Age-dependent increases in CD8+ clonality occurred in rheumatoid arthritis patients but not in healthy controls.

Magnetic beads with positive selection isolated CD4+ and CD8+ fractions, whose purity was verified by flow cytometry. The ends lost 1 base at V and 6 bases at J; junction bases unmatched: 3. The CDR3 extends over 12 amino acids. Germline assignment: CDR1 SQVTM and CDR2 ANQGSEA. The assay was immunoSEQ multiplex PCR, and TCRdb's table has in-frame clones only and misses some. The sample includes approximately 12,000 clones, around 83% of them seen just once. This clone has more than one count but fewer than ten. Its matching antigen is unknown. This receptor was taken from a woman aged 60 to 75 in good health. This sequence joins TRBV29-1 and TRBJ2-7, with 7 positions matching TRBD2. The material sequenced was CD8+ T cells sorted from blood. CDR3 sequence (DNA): TGCAGCGTTGAAGTGGGGGGGACCGAGCAGTACTTC. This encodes CSVEVGGTEQYF.